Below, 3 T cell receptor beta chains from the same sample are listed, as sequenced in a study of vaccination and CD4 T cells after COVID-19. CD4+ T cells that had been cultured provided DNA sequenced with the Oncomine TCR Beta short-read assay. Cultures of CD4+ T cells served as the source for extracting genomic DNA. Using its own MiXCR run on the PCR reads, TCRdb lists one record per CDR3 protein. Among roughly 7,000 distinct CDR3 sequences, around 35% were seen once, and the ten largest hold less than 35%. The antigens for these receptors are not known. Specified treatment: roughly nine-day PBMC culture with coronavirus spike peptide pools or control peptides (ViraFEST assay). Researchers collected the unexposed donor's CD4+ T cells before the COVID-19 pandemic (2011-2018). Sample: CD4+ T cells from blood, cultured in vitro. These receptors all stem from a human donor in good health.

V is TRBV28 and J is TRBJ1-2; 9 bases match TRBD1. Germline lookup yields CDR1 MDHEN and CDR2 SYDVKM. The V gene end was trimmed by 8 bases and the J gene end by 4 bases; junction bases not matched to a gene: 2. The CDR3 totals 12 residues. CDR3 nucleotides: TGTGCCAGCCTGGGACAGGGCTATGGCTACACCTTC. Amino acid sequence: CASLGQGYGYTF.

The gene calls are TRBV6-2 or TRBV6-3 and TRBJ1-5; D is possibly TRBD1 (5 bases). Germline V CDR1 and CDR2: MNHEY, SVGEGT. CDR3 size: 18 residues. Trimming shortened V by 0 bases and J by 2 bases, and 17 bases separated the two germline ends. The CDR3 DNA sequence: TGTGCCAGCAGTTACTCGTCTCCTCTGGGACTTCGCAATCAGCCCCAGCATTTT. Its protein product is CASSYSSPLGLRNQPQHF.

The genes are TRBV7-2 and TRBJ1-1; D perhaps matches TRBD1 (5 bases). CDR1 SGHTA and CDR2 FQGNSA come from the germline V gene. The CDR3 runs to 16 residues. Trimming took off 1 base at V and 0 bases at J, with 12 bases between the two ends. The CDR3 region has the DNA TGTGCCAGCAGCTTAGGCCCGTGGGGGATGAACACTGAAGCTTTCTTT. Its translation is CASSLGPWGMNTEAFF.